This passage covers 9 T cell receptor beta chains from one sample sequenced in a study of blood T cell repertoires in COVID-19 (dated by TCRdb to the early 2020s). Receptors were amplified or captured by the immunoSEQ multiplex PCR assay. TCRdb holds this immuneACCESS table with in-frame rearrangements only. Some clones are missing; in checked studies, unresolved V genes explain under half, and the rest has no known cause. The sample table records about 300,000 clones; roughly 90% of these occur just once. Approximately 5% of the sample belongs to the ten largest clones. The sequencing input was PBMCs or T cells enriched from blood (not recorded which). These receptors were collected from a man aged 60 to 69 who had recovered from COVID-19.

The chain has TRBV19 and TRBJ2-7; tentative D call: TRBD2 (6 bases). In germline, CDR1 is LNHDA, CDR2 SQIVND (reference sequence). CDR3 length equals 17 residues. The V and J ends lost 5 bases and 3 bases respectively, with 23 bases between them. Here the CDR3 reads CASSPRTPERANYEQYF. CDR3 nucleotides: TGTGCCAGTAGTCCTCGCACCCCTGAGCGGGCTAACTACGAGCAGTACTTC.

The chain carries TRBV7-2 and TRBJ2-3; 10 positions match TRBD2. The CDR3 runs to 17 residues. Per the germline V gene, CDR1 is SGHTA and CDR2 is FQGNSA. The V gene end was trimmed by 5 bases and the J gene end by 3 bases; junction bases not matched to a gene: 11. CDR3 in amino acids: CASSLSPLAGVTDTQYF. CDR3 coding DNA: TGTGCCAGCAGCCTATCCCCCCTAGCGGGAGTTACAGATACGCAGTATTTT.

The chain uses TRBV5-1 and TRBJ2-1; 11 bases line up with TRBD2. Trimming at V came to 1 base and at J to 0 bases, leaving 3 bases not matched to a gene. The germline gives CDR1 SGHRS, CDR2 YFSETQ. The CDR3 sequence is 17 residues long. The CDR3 here is CASSLSSGRNSYNEQFF. The CDR3 DNA reads as TGCGCCAGCAGCTTGTCTAGCGGGAGGAACTCCTACAATGAGCAGTTCTTC.

The CDR3 coding sequence is TGTGCCAGCAGCGCCAGGGGCTCGGATACGCAGTATTTT. Translation: CASSARGSDTQYF. The chain recombines TRBV7-9 with TRBJ2-3; TRBD1 might be the D (6 bases). Germline assignment: CDR1 SEHNR and CDR2 FQNEAQ (reference sequence). The V gene lost 5 bases and the J gene lost 6 bases, with 12 bases spanning the gap. The CDR3 is 13 amino acids.

V usage is TRBV5-4 and J usage is TRBJ2-7; 10 bases match TRBD2. The CDR3 contains 17 residues. In germline, CDR1 is SGHNT, CDR2 YYREEE (reference sequence). After removal of 4 bases from V and 0 bases from J, the junction contained 10 bases not matched to a gene. The CDR3 is CASSPNGLAVSSYEQYF. CDR3 sequence (DNA): TGTGCCAGCAGCCCCAACGGACTAGCGGTTAGCTCCTACGAGCAGTACTTC. Full variable domain (missing parts from reference TRBV5-4 and TRBJ2-7): ETGVTQSPTHLIKTRGQQVTLRCSSQSGHNTVSWYQQALGQGPQFIFQYYREEENGRGNFPPRFSGLQFPNYSSELNVNALELDDSALYLCASSPNGLAVSSYEQYFGPGTRLTVT.

The chain links TRBV3-1 (or the pseudogene TRBV3-2) to TRBJ2-5, with D tentatively TRBD1 (5 bases). The germline V and J ends were trimmed by 4 bases and 1 base, with 13 bases remaining between them. The germline V gene encodes CDR1 LGHDT and CDR2 YNNKEL (reference sequence). This CDR3 has 15 residues. The CDR3 here is CASSRYRTFQETQYF. Written as DNA, the CDR3 is TGTGCCAGCAGCCGCTACAGGACCTTCCAAGAGACCCAGTACTTC.

V usage is TRBV5-1 and J usage is TRBJ1-1; the match to TRBD1 covers 7 bases. V gave up 0 bases and J gave up 5 bases; unmatched junction bases: 4. The CDR3 has 14 residues. Germline CDR1 is SGHRS and CDR2 is YFSETQ. CDR3 DNA: TGCGCCAGCAGCTTGGCGCCAGGGGGGACTGAAGCTTTCTTT. Its protein product is CASSLAPGGTEAFF. The whole variable domain, remainder taken from reference TRBV5-1 and TRBJ1-1, is KAGVTQTPRYLIKTRGQQVTLSCSPISGHRSVSWYQQTPGQGLQFLFEYFSETQRNKGNFPGRFSGRQFSNSRSEMNVSTLELGDSALYLCASSLAPGGTEAFFGQGTRLTVV.

V and J are TRBV11-2 and TRBJ2-4; TRBD1 is a possible D gene (6 bases). This CDR3 contains 16 residues. Deletions cut 2 bases from V and 6 bases from J, with 17 bases between. The germline V gene encodes CDR1 SGHAT and CDR2 FQNNGV. The CDR3 protein is CASSLRPQGLRNIQYF. In DNA form, the CDR3 reads TGTGCCAGCAGCTTACGGCCACAGGGATTGAGAAACATTCAGTACTTC. The whole variable domain, remainder taken from reference TRBV11-2 and TRBJ2-4, is EAGVAQSPRYKIIEKRQSVAFWCNPISGHATLYWYQQILGQGPKLLIQFQNNGVVDDSQLPKDRFSAERLKGVDSTLKIQPAKLEDSAVYLCASSLRPQGLRNIQYFGAGTRLSVL.

The count of this clone is one. This chain joins TRBV9 and TRBJ2-1; 13 bases agree with TRBD2. CDR3 length: 16 residues. Germline CDR1 is SGDLS and CDR2 is YYNGEE. J was trimmed by 7 bases and V by 3 bases; bases with no gene match: 7. CDR3 protein: CASSAWTSGSFNEQFF. The DNA for the CDR3 is TGTGCCAGCAGCGCCTGGACTAGCGGGAGTTTTAATGAGCAGTTCTTC.